Presented here are 21 T cell receptor beta chains from one specimen sequenced in a study of cytomegalovirus exposure and HLA in healthy donors. Amplification used 60 Vbeta primers and 13 Jbeta primers. The data were produced by immunoSEQ multiplex PCR, yet TCRdb's version contains in-frame clones alone and is incomplete. Its table records some 130,000 clones. The sequencing sample was made of PBMCs. These receptor sequences come from a middle-aged woman in good health and CMV-seronegative.

The chain recombines TRBV28 with TRBJ1-5; D is possibly TRBD1 (5 bases). V gave up 7 bases and J gave up 4 bases, with 11 bases separating them. This CDR3 comprises 13 residues. CDR1 is MDHEN and CDR2 is SYDVKM in the germline V gene. CDR3 in DNA: TGTGCCAGCACCGCAGGGTGGAATCAGCCCCAGCATTTT. Its translation is CASTAGWNQPQHF.

The chain is built from TRBV27 and TRBJ1-6; TRBD1 agrees at 10 bases. CDR1 MNHEY and CDR2 SMNVEV come from the germline V gene (reference sequence). V shed 6 bases and J 0 bases; nucleotides not matched to a gene: 2. The CDR3 covers 16 residues. DNA for the CDR3: TGTGCCAGCAGCGGACAGGGGGTCTCCTATAATTCACCCCTCCACTTT. Translation gives CASSGQGVSYNSPLHF.

This clone shows up as medium-sized by frequency. This chain joins TRBV6-1 and TRBJ1-3; perhaps TRBD1 as D (6 bases). The V gene's germline CDR1 is MNHNS and CDR2 SASEGT. Trimming cost V 4 bases and J 0 bases, with 13 bases left between them. CDR3 length equals 16 residues. CDR3 sequence: CASSVLPGDSGNTIYF. The CDR3 nucleotides are TGTGCCAGCAGTGTTTTACCAGGGGACTCTGGAAACACCATATATTTT.

The rearrangement uses TRBV9 and TRBJ2-2, with D perhaps TRBD2 (6 bases). Germline V lookup: CDR1 SGDLS, CDR2 YYNGEE. This CDR3 has 15 residues. The germline V and J ends were trimmed by 2 bases and 4 bases, with 12 bases remaining between them. The CDR3 loop reads CASSVRTKATGELFF. The CDR3 DNA sequence: TGTGCCAGCAGCGTTCGGACTAAGGCCACCGGGGAGCTGTTTTTT.

This sequence joins TRBV11-2 and TRBJ1-2; 7 positions match TRBD1. Germline values: CDR1 SGHAT, CDR2 FQNNGV. This CDR3 contains 16 residues. V lost 5 bases, J lost 3 bases, and 12 bases stayed unmatched. The CDR3 region is CASSPRQGRPDYGYTF. The CDR3 nucleotides read TGTGCCAGCAGCCCGCGACAGGGCCGGCCCGACTATGGCTACACCTTC.

The chain joins TRBV11-1 to TRBJ2-7, with 7 bases lining up with TRBD1. Germline loops: CDR1 SGHAT, CDR2 FQDESV (reference sequence). The CDR3 is 14 residues long. With V trimmed by 0 bases and J by 1 base, 0 bases remained unmatched. As DNA, the CDR3 is TGTGCCAGCAGCTTAGCGGGACAGTCCTACGAGCAGTACGTC. Translating gives CASSLAGQSYEQYV.

V and J are TRBV5-1 and TRBJ2-7, with TRBD1 as a possible D gene (6 bases). V was shortened by 0 bases and J by 2 bases, with 12 bases between the two germline ends. Germline V gene data show CDR1 as SGHRS and CDR2 as YFSETQ. There are 15 residues in the CDR3. The CDR3 DNA reads as TGCGCCAGCAGCTTGGACCACTCAGGGGCCTACGAGCAGTACTTC. This codes for CASSLDHSGAYEQYF. Variable domain in full (rest from reference TRBV5-1 and TRBJ2-7): KAGVTQTPRYLIKTRGQQVTLSCSPISGHRSVSWYQQTPGQGLQFLFEYFSETQRNKGNFPGRFSGRQFSNSRSEMNVSTLELGDSALYLCASSLDHSGAYEQYFGPGTRLTVT.

This chain joins TRBV4-3 and TRBJ1-4; TRBD1 matches 9 bases. The CDR3 has 16 amino acids. The ends lost 4 bases at V and 7 bases at J; junction bases unmatched: 10. Germline V gene data show CDR1 as LGHNA and CDR2 as YSLEER. The CDR3 spells CASSLGQGEGSEKLFF. In DNA form, the CDR3 reads TGCGCCAGCAGCCTGGGACAGGGAGAGGGGAGTGAAAAACTGTTTTTT.

The chain has TRBV6-6 and TRBJ1-4; D is ambiguous. Germline CDR1 is MNHNY and CDR2 is SVGAGI (reference sequence). The CDR3 sequence is 15 residues long. Between the trimmed V and J ends, which lost 0 bases and 0 bases, there was a span of 5 bases. CDR3 sequence reads: CASSYSGTTNEKLFF. The DNA for the CDR3 is TGTGCCAGCAGTTACTCGGGCACAACTAATGAAAAACTGTTTTTT.

The chain combines TRBV6-1 with TRBJ1-4, with 7 bases identical to TRBD1. The CDR3 length is 15 residues. Germline V lookup: CDR1 MNHNS, CDR2 SASEGT. Trimming removed 6 bases from V and 8 bases from J; junction bases left unmatched: 12. The CDR3 here is CASRDRDSLGEKLFF. The CDR3 DNA sequence: TGTGCCAGCAGAGACCGGGACAGTCTAGGGGAAAAACTGTTTTTT.

This chain links TRBV29-1 with TRBJ1-2; the match to TRBD1 covers 7 bases. The V and J ends lost 6 bases and 4 bases, in that order; junction bases with no gene match: 11. CDR1 and CDR2 (germline): SQVTM, ANQGSEA. This CDR3 is 14 amino acids long. CDR3 sequence reads: CSVLLGGQGYGYTF. CDR3 bases: TGCAGCGTACTCCTAGGGGGCCAGGGCTATGGCTACACCTTC.

The chain recombines TRBV9 with TRBJ2-3; 7 bases line up with TRBD2. The germline V gene has CDR1 SGDLS and CDR2 YYNGEE. After removal of 4 bases from V and 2 bases from J, the junction contained 10 bases not matched to a gene. The CDR3 spans 16 residues. The CDR3 sequence is CASSLGGAGITDTQYF. DNA for the CDR3: TGTGCCAGCAGCTTGGGGGGAGCGGGGATCACAGATACGCAGTATTTT.

The chain links TRBV7-9 to TRBJ2-2; 9 nucleotides align to TRBD2. With V trimmed by 3 bases and J by 5 bases, 7 bases remained unmatched. The V gene's germline CDR1 is SEHNR and CDR2 FQNEAQ (reference sequence). This CDR3 is 16 amino acids long. CDR3 in DNA: TGTGCCAGCAGCTTGGGACTAGCTAAAGAAACCGGGGAGCTGTTTTTT. This sequence encodes CASSLGLAKETGELFF. The whole variable domain, filled in from reference TRBV7-9 and TRBJ2-2, reads DTGVSQNPRHKITKRGQNVTFRCDPISEHNRLYWYRQTLGQGPEFLTYFQNEAQLEKSRLLSDRFSAERPKGSFSTLEIQRTEQGDSAMYLCASSLGLAKETGELFFGEGSRLTVL.

The rearrangement links TRBV18 to TRBJ1-4; D not resolved. V dropped 1 base and J dropped 2 bases, with 14 bases sitting between them. Germline lookup yields CDR1 KGHSH and CDR2 LQKENI. This CDR3 has 17 residues. The CDR3 nucleotides are TGTGCCAGCTCACCACTCCCATTCGGCGGGACTAATGAAAAACTGTTTTTT. This codes for CASSPLPFGGTNEKLFF.

The rearrangement links TRBV6-6 to TRBJ2-5; 9 positions match TRBD2. J lost 7 bases, V lost 7 bases, and 13 bases had no gene match. CDR1 MNHNY and CDR2 SVGAGI come from the germline V gene (reference sequence). There are 15 residues in the CDR3. DNA for the CDR3: TGTGCCAGCAATAGACGGGCGGGGGGGCTCGGGACCCAGTACTTC. Its translation is CASNRRAGGLGTQYF.

The rearrangement uses TRBV7-2 and TRBJ1-2; D is possibly TRBD1 (5 bases). Trimming removed 6 bases at V and 0 bases at J, with 14 bases between. The CDR3 loop spans 15 amino acids. CDR1 SGHTA and CDR2 FQGNSA come from the germline V gene. The CDR3 bases are TGTGCCAGCAGACCTCCGCAGACAGCTAACTATGGCTACACCTTC. Amino acid sequence: CASRPPQTANYGYTF.

CDR3 DNA: TGTGCCAGCAGCTTGTATCCCGGGGTGAACACTGAAGCTTTCTTT. Its translation: CASSLYPGVNTEAFF. The V and J genes are TRBV5-8 and TRBJ1-1; D is ambiguous. Germline V gene sequence: CDR1 SGHTS, CDR2 YDEGEE. Trimming removed 1 base at V and 0 bases at J, with 10 bases between. This CDR3 is 15 amino acids long.

The chain joins TRBV6-1 to TRBJ2-7, with TRBD1 as a possible D gene (5 bases). CDR3 length: 14 amino acids. Germline loops: CDR1 MNHNS, CDR2 SASEGT. V shed 2 bases and J shed 4 bases, with 12 bases lying between them. CDR3 loop: CASSESWTTYEQYV. CDR3 sequence (DNA): TGTGCCAGCAGTGAATCTTGGACAACTTACGAGCAGTACGTC.

The chain recombines TRBV4-3 with TRBJ1-2, with D possibly being TRBD1 (6 bases). The CDR3 is 15 amino acids. Trimming removed 0 bases at V and 2 bases at J, with 10 bases between. Germline V gives CDR1 LGHNA, CDR2 YSLEER. The CDR3 loop is CASSQEGTGNYGYTF. The CDR3 coding sequence is TGCGCCAGCAGCCAAGAGGGTACAGGGAACTATGGCTACACCTTC.

This chain links TRBV5-1 with TRBJ1-1; D not certain. The CDR3 is made up of 14 amino acids. CDR1 SGHRS and CDR2 YFSETQ come from the germline V gene. With 0 bases removed from V and 1 base from J, the gap between germline ends came to 7 bases. DNA of the CDR3: TGCGCCAGCAGCTTGGGGCCAGGGAACACTGAAGCTTTCTTT. This encodes CASSLGPGNTEAFF.

The rearrangement links TRBV5-6 to TRBJ1-6; TRBD1 matches at 10 bases. The CDR3 has 14 amino acids. CDR1 SGHDT and CDR2 YYEEEE come from the germline V gene. V gave up 3 bases and J gave up 8 bases; unmatched junction bases: 2. In nucleotides, the CDR3 is TGTGCCAGCAGCTGGGGACAGGGGCATTCACCCCTCCACTTT. Protein product: CASSWGQGHSPLHF.